The TCR beta chain under discussion was sequenced for a study of CD8+CD57+ T cells in acquired aplastic anemia. Genomic DNA, the template, was used for profiling of the TCR beta VDJ and CDR3. TCRdb used MiXCR to reprocess the reads, holding one entry per CDR3 protein. The table has hundreds of thousands of distinct CDR3 sequences, approximately 70% seen once. The sequenced sample was sorted CD4+, CD8+, or CD8+CD57+ T cells (not recorded which) from PBMCs. This sequence was found in a human donor in good health, serving as a control.

This CDR3 is CSFELAGGYNEQFF. The CDR3 region has the DNA TGCAGCTTCGAATTAGCGGGGGGCTACAATGAGCAGTTCTTC. The V and J genes are TRBV29-1 and TRBJ2-1, with 10 nucleotides matching TRBD2. V lost 8 bases to trimming and J lost 3 bases; unmatched junction nucleotides: 7. In germline, CDR1 is SQVTM, CDR2 ANQGSEA. This CDR3 is built from 14 residues.